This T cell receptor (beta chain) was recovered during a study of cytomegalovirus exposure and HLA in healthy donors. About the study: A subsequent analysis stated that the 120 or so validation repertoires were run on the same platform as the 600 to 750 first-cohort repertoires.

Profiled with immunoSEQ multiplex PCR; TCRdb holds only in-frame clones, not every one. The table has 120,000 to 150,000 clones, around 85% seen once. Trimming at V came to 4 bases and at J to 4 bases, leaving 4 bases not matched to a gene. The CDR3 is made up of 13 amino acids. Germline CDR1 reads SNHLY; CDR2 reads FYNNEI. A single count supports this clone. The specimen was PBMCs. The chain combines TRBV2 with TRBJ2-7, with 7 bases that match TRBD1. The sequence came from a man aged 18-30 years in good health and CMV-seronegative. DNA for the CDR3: TGTGCCAGCAGTGGACAGGACAGGTACGAGCAGTACTTC. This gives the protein CASSGQDRYEQYF.